This T cell receptor (beta chain) derives from a study of blood T cells in healthy people across ages. Study context: About one barcoded beta molecule per two T cells was the capture yield of template switching. Study results and caveats: Unsorted PBMCs blocked a conclusive comparison of naive and antigen-experienced cells.

A second roughly 6 to 12 cycle PCR used barcoded and J-beta primers. The template-switch adaptor was a 5' adaptor with 12 random nucleotides. It tagged each cDNA molecule. TCRdb itself ran the 5' RACE reads through MiXCR, one entry per CDR3 protein. This repertoire shows 850,000 to 1,300,000 distinct CDR3 sequences, 45% found once; its top ten account for approximately 17%. Per the germline V gene, CDR1 is SGHTA and CDR2 is FQGNSA. Trimming left V 5 bases short and J 0 bases short, with 12 bases between. The CDR3 covers 15 residues. For every donor, a draw yielded about 9.7 milliliters of peripheral blood. To note about this clonotype: What it recognizes is unknown.

The sequencing sample was made of blood. This TCR came from a woman aged 60-75 years in good health. V usage is TRBV7-2 and J usage is TRBJ2-3, with a possible D match to TRBD2 (5 bases). In DNA form, the CDR3 reads TGTGCCAGCAGCCTAAGCGGACCTAGCACAGATACGCAGTATTTT. Translating gives CASSLSGPSTDTQYF.